This T cell receptor beta chain was identified during a study of shared clonotypes between healthy human individuals. Study results and limitations: Rarefaction analysis demonstrated incomplete sorted-subset sequencing notwithstanding large depth. Estimated richness values were generally larger in naive subsets than in memory subsets. Clonotype sharing among donors was expected to depend on sequencing depth.

In the case of this clone: Its antigen remains unidentified.

The CDR3 extends over 15 amino acids. With 7 bases removed from V and 4 bases from J, the gap between germline ends came to 19 bases. Germline V gene sequence: CDR1 MNHEY, CDR2 SVGAGI. Naive-designated CD8 cells lacked CD45RO, were positively enriched for CCR7, and omitted terminally differentiated effector memory CD45RA+ cells. An approximately 220 ng quantity of DNA, 30,000 to 35,000 T cell genomes, went into the sorted-subset replicate PCRs. Profiling relied on immunoSEQ multiplex PCR, and the TCRdb table lists in-frame clones only, not all of them. The sample has some 2 million clones; approximately 95% are singletons.

The genes are TRBV6-5 and TRBJ1-2; maybe TRBD1 (5 bases). The specimen was naive CD8+ T cells sorted from blood. The receptor's source is a man aged 18-30 years in good health. CDR3 loop: CASTSMAGSIYGYTF. The CDR3 coding sequence is TGTGCCAGCACCAGTATGGCAGGGTCTATCTATGGCTACACCTTC.